Below are 11 T cell receptor beta chains sequenced from a single sample in a study of CD8+CD57+ T cells in acquired aplastic anemia. The TCR beta profiling, which covered VDJ combination and CDR3 sequence, was carried out using genomic DNA as the template. From the reads, TCRdb called clonotypes with MiXCR, one entry per CDR3 protein. The sample yields about 170,000 distinct CDR3 sequences, around 40% seen once. Sequencing was done on a sample of sorted CD4+, CD8+, or CD8+CD57+ T cells (not recorded which) from PBMCs. Receptor source: a human donor in good health.

This clonotype occurred a few times. The chain uses TRBV4-1 and TRBJ2-3; D assignment may be TRBD1 or TRBD2 (5 bases each). The V gene lost 2 bases and the J gene lost 2 bases, with 20 bases spanning the gap. The CDR3 spans 18 residues. Per germline, CDR1 MGHRA and CDR2 YSYEKL. The CDR3 region has the DNA TGCGCCAGCAGCCAAAAAGCGGCAGGGTTACGAATCACAGATACGCAGTATTTT. Encoded protein: CASSQKAAGLRITDTQYF.

This clonotype was seen at least ten times. The rearrangement uses TRBV7-3 and TRBJ1-1; D not certain. CDR1 SGHTA and CDR2 FQGTGA come from the germline V gene. This CDR3 contains 14 residues. Trimming stripped 1 base from V and 1 base from J, with 7 bases between. The CDR3 protein is CASSLMPGNTEAFF. In DNA form, the CDR3 reads TGTGCCAGCAGCTTAATGCCTGGGAACACTGAAGCTTTCTTT.

This clonotype was seen at least ten times. The chain recombines TRBV5-1 with TRBJ1-6; D remains ambiguous. Trimming pared 8 bases from V and 3 bases from J, leaving 15 bases between. This CDR3 has 15 residues. Germline assignment: CDR1 SGHRS and CDR2 YFSETQ. CDR3 coding DNA: TGCGCCAGTAAGGCCCTTAGCGGCTATAATTCACCCCTCCACTTT. As protein: CASKALSGYNSPLHF.

The chain couples TRBV5-1 to TRBJ2-3; TRBD2 aligns across 7 bases. V was clipped by 0 bases and J by 0 bases; unmatched bases: 4. The length of the CDR3 is 16 residues. The germline CDR1 and CDR2 sequences are SGHRS and YFSETQ. CDR3 DNA: TGCGCCAGCAGCTTGGTAGCGGGCACTAGCACAGATACGCAGTATTTT. This translates into CASSLVAGTSTDTQYF.

This clonotype was detected ten times or more. The chain has TRBV6-5 and TRBJ1-1; D gene uncertain. Trimming took off 2 bases at V and 2 bases at J, with 3 bases between the two ends. CDR1 and CDR2 (germline): MNHEY, SVGAGI. The CDR3 is 12 amino acids. The CDR3 DNA is TGTGCCAGCAGTTACGACAACACTGAAGCTTTCTTT. The encoded protein is CASSYDNTEAFF.

The chain has TRBV5-6 and TRBJ2-1; tentative D call: TRBD2 (5 bases). Germline V gene lookup returns CDR1 SGHDT and CDR2 YYEEEE. This CDR3 is 16 amino acids long. V was shortened by 2 bases and J by 7 bases, with 19 bases between the two germline ends. This CDR3 is CASSFDTGSSWNEQFF. In DNA form, the CDR3 reads TGTGCCAGCAGCTTCGATACTGGGAGCTCTTGGAATGAGCAGTTCTTC.

The V gene is TRBV19, the J gene TRBJ1-1; D is ambiguous. Per the germline V gene, CDR1 is LNHDA and CDR2 is SQIVND (reference sequence). This CDR3 has 14 amino acids. V was cut by 1 base and J by 1 base, with 7 bases left in between. The CDR3 nucleotides are TGTGCCAGTAGTATAGGCACTAGGAACACTGAAGCTTTCTTT. Protein product: CASSIGTRNTEAFF.

This rearrangement joins TRBV7-9 to TRBJ1-6; D not certain. CDR1 and CDR2 (germline): SEHNR, FQNEAQ (reference sequence). V lost 4 bases and J lost 9, with 16 bases in between. The length of the CDR3 is 15 residues. The CDR3 DNA is TGTGCCAGCAGCTCGAGTCCCACCCCTTTTTCACCCCTCCACTTT. This translates into CASSSSPTPFSPLHF.

This clonotype was picked up a small number of times. This sequence joins TRBV3-1 and TRBJ2-3, with D maybe TRBD2 (6 bases). Per the germline V gene, CDR1 is LGHDT and CDR2 is YNNKEL (reference sequence). The CDR3 is 14 amino acids. V lost 8 bases to trimming and J lost 3 bases, with 15 bases between them. The CDR3 protein is CASGFFGGTDTQYF. The CDR3 DNA reads as TGTGCCAGCGGATTTTTCGGGGGTACAGATACGCAGTATTTT.

This clonotype was observed a single time. The J gene is TRBJ1-4, the V gene TRBV7-6; TRBD1 aligns across 7 bases. This CDR3 has 14 amino acids. With 1 base clipped from V and 7 bases from J, the junction kept 3 bases outside the gene matches. Germline loops: CDR1 SGHVS, CDR2 FNYEAQ. The CDR3 sequence: CASSLEGAGEKLFF. CDR3 coding DNA: TGTGCCAGCAGCTTAGAGGGGGCGGGTGAAAAACTGTTTTTT.

J is TRBJ1-6 and V is TRBV5-6; D remains unclear. Trimming cost V 3 bases and J 4 bases, with 14 bases left between them. CDR1 is SGHDT and CDR2 is YYEEEE in the germline V gene. The CDR3 is made up of 16 amino acids. CDR3 sequence reads: CASSSESIRYNSPLHF. The DNA of the CDR3 is TGTGCCAGCAGCTCCGAGAGTATACGGTATAATTCACCCCTCCACTTT.